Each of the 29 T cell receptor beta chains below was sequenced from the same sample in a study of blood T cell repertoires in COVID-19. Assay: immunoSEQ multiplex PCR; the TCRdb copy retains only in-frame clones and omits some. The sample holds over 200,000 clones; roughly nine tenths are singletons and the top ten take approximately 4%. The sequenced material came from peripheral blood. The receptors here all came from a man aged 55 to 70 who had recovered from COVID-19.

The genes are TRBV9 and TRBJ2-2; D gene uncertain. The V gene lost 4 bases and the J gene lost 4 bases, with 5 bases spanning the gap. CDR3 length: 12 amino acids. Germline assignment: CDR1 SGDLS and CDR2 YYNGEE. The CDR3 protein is CASSLFTGELFF. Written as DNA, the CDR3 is TGTGCCAGCAGCTTATTCACCGGGGAGCTGTTTTTT.

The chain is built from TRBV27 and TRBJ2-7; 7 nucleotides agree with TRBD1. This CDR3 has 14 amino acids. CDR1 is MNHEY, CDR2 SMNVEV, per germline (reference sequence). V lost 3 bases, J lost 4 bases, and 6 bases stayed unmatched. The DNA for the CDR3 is TGTGCCAGCAGTTTCGGGACAGCCGGATACGAGCAGTACTTC. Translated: CASSFGTAGYEQYF.

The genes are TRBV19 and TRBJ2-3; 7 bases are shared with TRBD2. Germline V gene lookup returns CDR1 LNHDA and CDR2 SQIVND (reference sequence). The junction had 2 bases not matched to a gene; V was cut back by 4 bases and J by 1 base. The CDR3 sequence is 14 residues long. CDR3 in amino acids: CASSSSGRTDTQYF. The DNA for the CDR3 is TGTGCCAGTAGTAGTAGCGGGCGCACAGATACGCAGTATTTT.

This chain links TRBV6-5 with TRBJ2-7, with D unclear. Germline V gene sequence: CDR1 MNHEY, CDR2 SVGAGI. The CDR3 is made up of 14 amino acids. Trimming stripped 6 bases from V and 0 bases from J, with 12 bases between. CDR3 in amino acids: CASSPGFSSYEQYF. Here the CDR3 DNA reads TGTGCCAGCAGCCCCGGGTTCTCCTCCTACGAGCAGTACTTC.

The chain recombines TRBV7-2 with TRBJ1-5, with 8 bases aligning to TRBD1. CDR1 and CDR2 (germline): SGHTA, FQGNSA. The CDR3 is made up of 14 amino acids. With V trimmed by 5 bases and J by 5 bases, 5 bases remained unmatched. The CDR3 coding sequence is TGTGCCAGCAGCCCCCGGACAGGGTATCAGCCCCAGCATTTT. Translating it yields CASSPRTGYQPQHF.

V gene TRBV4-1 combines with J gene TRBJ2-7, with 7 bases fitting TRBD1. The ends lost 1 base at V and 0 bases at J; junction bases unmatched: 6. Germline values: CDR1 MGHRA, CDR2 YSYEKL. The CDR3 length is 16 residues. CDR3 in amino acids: CASSQGPRQGSYEQYF. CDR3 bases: TGCGCCAGCAGCCAAGGCCCTCGACAGGGCTCCTACGAGCAGTACTTC.

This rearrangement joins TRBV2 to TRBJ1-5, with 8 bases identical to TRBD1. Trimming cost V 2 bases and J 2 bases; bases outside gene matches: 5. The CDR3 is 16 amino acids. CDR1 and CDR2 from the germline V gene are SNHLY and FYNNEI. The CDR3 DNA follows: TGTGCCAGCAGTGAATGGACAGGGCGAGGCAATCAGCCCCAGCATTTT. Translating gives CASSEWTGRGNQPQHF.

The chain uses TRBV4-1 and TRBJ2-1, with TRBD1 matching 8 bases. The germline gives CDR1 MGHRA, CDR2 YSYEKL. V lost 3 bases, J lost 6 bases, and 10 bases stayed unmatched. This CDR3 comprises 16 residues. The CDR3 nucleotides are TGCGCCAGCAGCCACTGGACAGGGCGTTTGGGCAATGAGCAGTTCTTC. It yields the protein CASSHWTGRLGNEQFF.

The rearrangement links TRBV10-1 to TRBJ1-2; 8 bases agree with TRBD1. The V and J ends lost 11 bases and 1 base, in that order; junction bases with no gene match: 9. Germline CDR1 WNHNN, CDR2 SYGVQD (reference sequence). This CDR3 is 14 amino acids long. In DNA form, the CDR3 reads TGCGCCGATCGGCTGACAGGGGATAACTATGGCTACACCTTC. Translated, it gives CADRLTGDNYGYTF.

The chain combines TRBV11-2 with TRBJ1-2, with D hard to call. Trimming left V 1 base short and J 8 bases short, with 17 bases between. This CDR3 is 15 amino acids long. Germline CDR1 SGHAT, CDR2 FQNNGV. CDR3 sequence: CASSLVWRRVEGYTF. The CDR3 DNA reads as TGTGCCAGCAGCTTAGTATGGCGCCGGGTGGAAGGCTACACCTTC.

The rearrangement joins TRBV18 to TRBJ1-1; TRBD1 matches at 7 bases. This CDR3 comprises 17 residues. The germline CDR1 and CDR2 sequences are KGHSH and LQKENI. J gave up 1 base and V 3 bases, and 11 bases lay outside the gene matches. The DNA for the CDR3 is TGTGCCAGCTCACCCCTCGACGAACAGGGGAGGAACACTGAAGCTTTCTTT. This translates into CASSPLDEQGRNTEAFF.

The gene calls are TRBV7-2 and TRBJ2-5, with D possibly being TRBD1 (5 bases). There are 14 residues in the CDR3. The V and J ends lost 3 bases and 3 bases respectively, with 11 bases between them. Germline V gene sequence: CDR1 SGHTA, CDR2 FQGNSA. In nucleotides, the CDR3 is TGTGCCAGCAGCTTCTCGACAGCAAAAGAGACCCAGTACTTC. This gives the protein CASSFSTAKETQYF. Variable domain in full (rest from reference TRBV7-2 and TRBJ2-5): GAGVSQSPSNKVTEKGKDVELRCDPISGHTALYWYRQSLGQGLEFLIYFQGNSAPDKSGLPSDRFSAERTGGSVSTLTIQRTQQEDSAVYLCASSFSTAKETQYFGPGTRLLVL.

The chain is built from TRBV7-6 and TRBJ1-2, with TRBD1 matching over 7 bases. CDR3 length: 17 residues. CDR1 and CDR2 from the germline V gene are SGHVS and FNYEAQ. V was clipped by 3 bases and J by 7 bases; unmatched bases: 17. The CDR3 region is CASSFVGQAFPRGGYTF. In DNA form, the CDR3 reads TGTGCCAGCAGCTTCGTTGGACAGGCTTTTCCGAGGGGTGGCTACACCTTC.

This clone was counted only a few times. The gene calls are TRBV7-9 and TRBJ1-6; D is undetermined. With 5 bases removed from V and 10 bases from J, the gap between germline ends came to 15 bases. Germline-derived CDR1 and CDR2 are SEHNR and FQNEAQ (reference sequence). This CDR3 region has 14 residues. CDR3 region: CASSPSGSGSPLHF. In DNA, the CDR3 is TGTGCCAGCAGCCCCAGTGGGAGCGGATCACCCCTCCACTTT.

The CDR3 region is CASSHEGRPNEKLFF. The DNA for the CDR3 is TGTGCCAGCAGCCACGAGGGCAGACCTAATGAAAAACTGTTTTTT. The chain links TRBV7-4 to TRBJ1-4; D unclear. CDR3 length: 15 residues. Germline V gives CDR1 SGHVT, CDR2 SQSDAQ. Between the trimmed V and J ends, which lost 5 bases and 3 bases, there was a span of 13 bases.

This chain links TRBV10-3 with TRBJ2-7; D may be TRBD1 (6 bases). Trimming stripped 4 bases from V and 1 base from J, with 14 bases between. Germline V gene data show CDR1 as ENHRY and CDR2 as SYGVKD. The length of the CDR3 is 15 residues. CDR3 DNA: TGTGCCATCAGTGGTATGGACAGCTTTTCCTACGAGCAGTACTTC. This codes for CAISGMDSFSYEQYF.

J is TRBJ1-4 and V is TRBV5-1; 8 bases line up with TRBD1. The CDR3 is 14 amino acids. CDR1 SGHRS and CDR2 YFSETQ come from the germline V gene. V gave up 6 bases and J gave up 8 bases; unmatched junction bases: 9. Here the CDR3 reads CASNTGQGGEKLFF. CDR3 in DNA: TGCGCCAGCAATACAGGACAGGGTGGCGAAAAACTGTTTTTT. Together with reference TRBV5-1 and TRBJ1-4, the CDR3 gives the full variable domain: KAGVTQTPRYLIKTRGQQVTLSCSPISGHRSVSWYQQTPGQGLQFLFEYFSETQRNKGNFPGRFSGRQFSNSRSEMNVSTLELGDSALYLCASNTGQGGEKLFFGSGTQLSVL.

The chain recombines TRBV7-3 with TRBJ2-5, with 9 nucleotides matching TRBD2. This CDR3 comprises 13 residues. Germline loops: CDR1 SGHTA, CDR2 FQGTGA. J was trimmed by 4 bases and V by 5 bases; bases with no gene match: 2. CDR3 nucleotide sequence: TGTGCCAGCAGCCTAGCGGGGAGAGAGACCCAGTACTTC. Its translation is CASSLAGRETQYF.

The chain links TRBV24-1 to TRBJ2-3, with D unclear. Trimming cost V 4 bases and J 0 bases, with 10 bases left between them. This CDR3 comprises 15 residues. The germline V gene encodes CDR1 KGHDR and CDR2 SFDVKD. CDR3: CATSDSNPSTDTQYF. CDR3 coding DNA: TGTGCCACCAGTGACTCTAACCCCAGCACAGATACGCAGTATTTT.

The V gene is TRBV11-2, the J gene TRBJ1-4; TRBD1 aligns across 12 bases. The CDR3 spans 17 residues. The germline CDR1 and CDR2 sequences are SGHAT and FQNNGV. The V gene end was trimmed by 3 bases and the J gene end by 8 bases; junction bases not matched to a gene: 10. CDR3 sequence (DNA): TGTGCCAGCAGCTTTTGGGACAGGGGGCGATGGGGGGAAAAACTGTTTTTT. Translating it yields CASSFWDRGRWGEKLFF.

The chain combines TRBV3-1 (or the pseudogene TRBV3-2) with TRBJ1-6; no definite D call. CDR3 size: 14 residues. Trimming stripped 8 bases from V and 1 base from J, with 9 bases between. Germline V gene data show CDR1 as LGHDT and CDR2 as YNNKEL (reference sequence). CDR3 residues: CASGPWSYNSPLHF. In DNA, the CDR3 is TGTGCCAGCGGGCCGTGGTCCTATAATTCACCCCTCCACTTT.

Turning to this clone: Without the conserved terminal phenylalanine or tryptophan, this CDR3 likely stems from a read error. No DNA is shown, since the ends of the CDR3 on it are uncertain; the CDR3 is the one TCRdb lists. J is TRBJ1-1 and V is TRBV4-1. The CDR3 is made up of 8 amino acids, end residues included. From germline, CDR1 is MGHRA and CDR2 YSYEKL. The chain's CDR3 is CASSQFTR.

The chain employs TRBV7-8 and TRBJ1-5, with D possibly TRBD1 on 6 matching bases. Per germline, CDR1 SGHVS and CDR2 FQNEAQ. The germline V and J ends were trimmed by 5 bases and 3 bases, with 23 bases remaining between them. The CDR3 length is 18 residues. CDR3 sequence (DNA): TGTGCCAGCAGCAAGCCCCCCACAGGGACCGGGTACAATCAGCCCCAGCATTTT. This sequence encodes CASSKPPTGTGYNQPQHF.

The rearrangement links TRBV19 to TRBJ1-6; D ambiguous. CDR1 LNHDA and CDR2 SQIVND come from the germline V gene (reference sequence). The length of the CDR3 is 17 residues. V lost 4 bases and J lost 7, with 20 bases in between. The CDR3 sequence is CASSTFFAHGGNSPLHF. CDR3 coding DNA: TGTGCCAGTAGTACCTTCTTCGCGCACGGCGGGAATTCACCCCTCCACTTT.

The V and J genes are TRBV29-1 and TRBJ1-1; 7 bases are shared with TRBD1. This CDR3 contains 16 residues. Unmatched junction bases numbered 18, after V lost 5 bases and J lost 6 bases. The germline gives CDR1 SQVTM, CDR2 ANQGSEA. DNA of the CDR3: TGCAGCGTTAGTTTTAATTGGAGGAAGCAGGGGGCTGAAGCTTTCTTT. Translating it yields CSVSFNWRKQGAEAFF.

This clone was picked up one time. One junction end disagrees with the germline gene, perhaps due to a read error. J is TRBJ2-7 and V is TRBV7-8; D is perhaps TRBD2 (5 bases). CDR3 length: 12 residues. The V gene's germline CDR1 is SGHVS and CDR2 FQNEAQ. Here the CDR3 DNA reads TGTGCCAGCAGCCCCAGGACTCAGCAGGTTCAGTTC. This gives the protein CASSPRTQQVQF.

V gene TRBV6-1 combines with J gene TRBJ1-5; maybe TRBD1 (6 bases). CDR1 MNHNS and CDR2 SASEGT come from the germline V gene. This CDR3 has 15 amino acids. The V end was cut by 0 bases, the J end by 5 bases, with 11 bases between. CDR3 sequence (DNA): TGTGCCAGCAGTGAAGCAGGGGGTCGGTATCAGCCCCAGCATTTT. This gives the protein CASSEAGGRYQPQHF.

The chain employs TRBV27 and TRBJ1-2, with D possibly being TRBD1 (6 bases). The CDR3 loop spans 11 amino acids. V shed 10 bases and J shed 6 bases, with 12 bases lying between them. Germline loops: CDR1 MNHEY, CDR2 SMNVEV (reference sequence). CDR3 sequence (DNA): TGTGCCAACCCAGGGGCGAATGGCTACACCTTC. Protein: CANPGANGYTF.

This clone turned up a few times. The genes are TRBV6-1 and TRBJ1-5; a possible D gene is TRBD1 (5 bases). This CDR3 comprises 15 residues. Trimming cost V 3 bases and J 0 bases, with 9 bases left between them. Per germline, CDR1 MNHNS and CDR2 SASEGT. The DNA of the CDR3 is TGTGCCAGCAGTGACGGAGGGGATAGCAATCAGCCCCAGCATTTT. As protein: CASSDGGDSNQPQHF.